This passage covers 4 T cell receptor beta chains from one sample sequenced in a study of cytomegalovirus exposure and HLA in healthy donors. PCR primers comprised 60 Vbeta and 13 Jbeta primers. The method was immunoSEQ multiplex PCR; TCRdb's version includes in-frame clones alone and lacks a portion of them. Among around 200,000 clones listed, over 80% were seen once. Source material: PBMCs. The source is a woman between 45 and 65 years old in good health and CMV-seropositive.

V and J are TRBV15 and TRBJ1-4; D gene ambiguous. Germline V CDR1 and CDR2: LNHNV, YYDKDF (reference sequence). The CDR3 consists of 13 residues. With 0 bases removed from V and 8 bases from J, the gap between germline ends came to 7 bases. This CDR3 is CATSRDSGEKLFF. CDR3 DNA sequence: TGTGCCACCAGCAGAGATTCGGGGGAAAAACTGTTTTTT.

This clone was counted a few times. CDR3 residues: CASSLVKGVEKLFF. CDR3 bases: TGTGCCAGCAGCTTAGTGAAGGGAGTGGAAAAACTGTTTTTT. The chain is built from TRBV7-9 and TRBJ1-4; unclear D gene. The germline gives CDR1 SEHNR, CDR2 FQNEAQ (reference sequence). This CDR3 contains 14 residues. V was trimmed by 1 base and J by 8 bases, leaving 11 bases between them. Full variable domain (missing parts from reference TRBV7-9 and TRBJ1-4): DTGVSQNPRHKITKRGQNVTFRCDPISEHNRLYWYRQTLGQGPEFLTYFQNEAQLEKSRLLSDRFSAERPKGSFSTLEIQRTEQGDSAMYLCASSLVKGVEKLFFGSGTQLSVL.

The chain combines TRBV10-2 with TRBJ2-5; 9 nucleotides line up with TRBD2. The germline CDR1 and CDR2 sequences are WSHSY and SAAADI. V was pared by 5 bases and J by 4 bases, with 11 bases of the junction left unmatched. The CDR3 is made up of 16 amino acids. CDR3: CASSYSGGEGGETQYF. In DNA form, the CDR3 reads TGCGCCAGCAGTTATAGCGGGGGAGAGGGGGGAGAGACCCAGTACTTC.

The V call is TRBV5-1, the J call TRBJ2-3; TRBD2 matches 10 bases. After removal of 4 bases from V and 4 bases from J, the junction contained 6 bases not matched to a gene. The germline gives CDR1 SGHRS, CDR2 YFSETQ. This CDR3 is 15 amino acids long. This chain's CDR3 is CASSRAGGWADTQYF. The CDR3 coding sequence is TGCGCCAGCAGCCGAGCGGGGGGGTGGGCAGATACGCAGTATTTT. Based on the CDR3 plus reference TRBV5-1 and TRBJ2-3, the full variable domain is KAGVTQTPRYLIKTRGQQVTLSCSPISGHRSVSWYQQTPGQGLQFLFEYFSETQRNKGNFPGRFSGRQFSNSRSEMNVSTLELGDSALYLCASSRAGGWADTQYFGPGTRLTVL.